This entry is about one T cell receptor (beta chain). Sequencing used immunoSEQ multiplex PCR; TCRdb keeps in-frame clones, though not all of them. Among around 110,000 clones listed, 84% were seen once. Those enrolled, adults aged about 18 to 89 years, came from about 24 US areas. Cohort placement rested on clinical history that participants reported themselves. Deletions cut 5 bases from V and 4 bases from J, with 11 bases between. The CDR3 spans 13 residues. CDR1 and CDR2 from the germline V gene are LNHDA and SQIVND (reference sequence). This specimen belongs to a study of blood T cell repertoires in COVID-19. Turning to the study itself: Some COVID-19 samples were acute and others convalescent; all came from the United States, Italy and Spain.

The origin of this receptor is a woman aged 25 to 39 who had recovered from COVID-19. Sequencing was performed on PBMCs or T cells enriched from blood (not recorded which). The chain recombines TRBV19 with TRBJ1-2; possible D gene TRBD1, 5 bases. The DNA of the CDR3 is TGTGCCAGTAGTCTGGGGCAGGCCTATGGCTACACCTTC. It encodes CASSLGQAYGYTF.